Listed below are T cell receptor beta chains from one sample, sequenced in a study of T-cell reconstitution after alpha-beta-depleted transplantation in children. Using its own MiXCR run on the PCR reads, TCRdb lists one record per CDR3 protein. In the table there are about 230,000 distinct CDR3 sequences, about 11% of which are singletons. The sample in question was PBMCs, obtained before TCRalphabeta/CD19-depleted stem cell transplant. These receptors originate from a child younger than two with acute myeloid leukemia, due to receive a stem cell transplant. Both conserved end residues are part of each CDR3. The size entry is marked missing in some rows and otherwise reads once, few, many or a size class.

j_gene	abundance	v_gene	CDR3aa
TRBJ2-1	many	TRBV10-3	CAISERLAGTYNEQFF
TRBJ2-1	many	TRBV7-9	CASSWTRAVTNNEQFF
TRBJ1-4	many	TRBV2	CASYRTNEKLFF
TRBJ1-2	many	TRBV12-3/TRBV12-4	CASTTSGASNYGYTF
TRBJ1-3	many	TRBV29-1	CSVVSGNTIYF
TRBJ2-3	many	TRBV4-1	CASSQEGLDDTQYF
TRBJ2-4	many	TRBV20-1	CSAPRLESDKNIQYF
TRBJ2-7	many	TRBV20-1	CSAVDKAIQQYF
TRBJ1-1	-	TRBV18	CASSGGPPRNTEAFF
TRBJ2-3	many	TRBV12-3/TRBV12-4	CASSLRLAYSDTQYF
TRBJ2-3	many	TRBV7-2	CASSLMVGGARDTQYF
TRBJ2-5	few	TRBV6-1	CASSEFEGMETQYF
TRBJ2-7	few	TRBV30	CAWGTGAEQYF
TRBJ1-1	many	TRBV6-1	CASSKNRGYMNTEAFF
TRBJ2-7	many	TRBV12-3/TRBV12-4	CASSLPGTSVEQYF
TRBJ1-2	many	TRBV29-1	CSAALRDSYGYTF
TRBJ2-3	few	TRBV20-1	CSARDSSAATDTQYF
TRBJ1-5	many	TRBV7-6	CASRGTARGSNQPQHF
TRBJ1-2	many	TRBV25-1	CASSFRGRYGYTF
TRBJ2-5	many	TRBV7-9	CASSLGHSQETQYF
TRBJ2-3	few	TRBV28	CASSPWGGGTDTQYF
TRBJ2-1	many	TRBV10-1	CASSDRIGLEQFF
TRBJ2-2	many	TRBV12-3/TRBV12-4	CASSRQGRTGELFF
TRBJ2-3	many	TRBV7-2	CASSSHDTQYF
TRBJ2-7	many	TRBV28	CASTGGQGRNEQYF
TRBJ1-1	many	TRBV12-3/TRBV12-4	CASRIGPPNTEAFF
TRBJ2-7	many	TRBV5-1	CASRLLAQSSYEQYF
TRBJ2-1	-	TRBV3-1	CASSLRKANEQFF
TRBJ1-2	many	TRBV5-1	CASSPRTQWGGYTF
TRBJ2-3	many	TRBV6-6	CASNQGLDTQYF
TRBJ2-1	many	TRBV29-1	CSVRTSGTYNEQFF
TRBJ2-5	-	TRBV25-1	CASSEYYAGETQYF
TRBJ2-1	many	TRBV7-9	CASSLGAGGRNEQFF
TRBJ1-5	few	TRBV20-1	CSASAMAGNQPQHF
TRBJ1-1	many	TRBV30	CAWNFGRLGDTEAFF
TRBJ1-5	many	TRBV18	CASSPQGDRGLRQPQHF
TRBJ2-1	many	TRBV12-5	CASGLGRGEQFF
TRBJ2-1	many	TRBV5-1	CASSFRWGSYNEQFF
TRBJ2-7	-	TRBV19	CASSAKGFGEQYF
TRBJ2-3	many	TRBV10-2	CASSGHQMTGGTDTQYF
TRBJ2-5	few	TRBV4-3	CASSYRDSGRETQYF
TRBJ1-5	many	TRBV6-2/TRBV6-3	CASSPRGWVNQPQHF
TRBJ2-1	few	TRBV11-1	CASSLARTSGKPARYNEQFF
TRBJ2-3	many	TRBV5-1	CASSFEPTGGSTDTQYF
TRBJ1-5	many	TRBV20-1	CSAREGTVNQPQHF
TRBJ2-3	many	TRBV20-1	CSASPAGRAPRTDTQYF
TRBJ1-1	-	TRBV7-9	CASSAEGGPWTEAFF
TRBJ1-2	few	TRBV20-1	CSARTLGGQPSYGYTF
TRBJ2-1	many	TRBV7-8	CASSLALYGEQFF